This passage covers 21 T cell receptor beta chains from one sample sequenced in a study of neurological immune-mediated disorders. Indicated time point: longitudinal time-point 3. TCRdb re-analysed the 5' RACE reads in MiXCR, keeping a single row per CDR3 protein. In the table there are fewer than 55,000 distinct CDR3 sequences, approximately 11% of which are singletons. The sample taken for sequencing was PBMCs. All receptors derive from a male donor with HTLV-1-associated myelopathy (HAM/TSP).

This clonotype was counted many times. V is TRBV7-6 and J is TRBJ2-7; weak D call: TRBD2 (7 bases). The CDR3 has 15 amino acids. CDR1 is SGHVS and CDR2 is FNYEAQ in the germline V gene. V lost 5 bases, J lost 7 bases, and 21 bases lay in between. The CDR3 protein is CASSTRGGGPTEQYF. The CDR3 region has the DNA TGTGCCAGCAGCACGCGAGGGGGGGGTCCTACGGAGCAGTACTTC.

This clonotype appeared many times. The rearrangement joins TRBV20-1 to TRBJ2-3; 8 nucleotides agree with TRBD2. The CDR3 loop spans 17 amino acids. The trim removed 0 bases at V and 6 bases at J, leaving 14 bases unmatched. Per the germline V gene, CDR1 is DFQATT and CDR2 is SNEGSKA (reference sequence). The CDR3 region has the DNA TGCAGTGCTAGAGATCCCTCTGCGGGGGGCACCCAGGATACGCAGTATTTT. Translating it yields CSARDPSAGGTQDTQYF.

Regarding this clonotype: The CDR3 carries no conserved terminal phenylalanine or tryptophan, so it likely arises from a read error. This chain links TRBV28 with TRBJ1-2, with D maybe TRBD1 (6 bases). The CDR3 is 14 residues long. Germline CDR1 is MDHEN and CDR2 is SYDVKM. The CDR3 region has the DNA TGTGCCATCAGTCCCAACAGGGTTAAAGGGGGCTACACCTTA. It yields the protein CAISPNRVKGGYTL.

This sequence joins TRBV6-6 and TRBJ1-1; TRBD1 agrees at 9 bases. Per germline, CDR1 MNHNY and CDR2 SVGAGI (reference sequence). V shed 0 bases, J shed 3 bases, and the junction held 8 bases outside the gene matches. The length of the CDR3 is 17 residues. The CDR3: CASSYSTGTGWDTEAFF. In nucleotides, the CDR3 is TGTGCCAGCAGTTACTCGACCGGGACAGGGTGGGACACTGAAGCTTTCTTT.

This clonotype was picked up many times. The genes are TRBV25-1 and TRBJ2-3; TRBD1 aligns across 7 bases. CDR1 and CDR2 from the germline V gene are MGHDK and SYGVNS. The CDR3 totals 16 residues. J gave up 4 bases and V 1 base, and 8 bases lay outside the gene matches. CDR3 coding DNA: TGTGCCAGCAGTGAATTCGGGACAGCTCTCCCAGATACGCAGTATTTT. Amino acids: CASSEFGTALPDTQYF.

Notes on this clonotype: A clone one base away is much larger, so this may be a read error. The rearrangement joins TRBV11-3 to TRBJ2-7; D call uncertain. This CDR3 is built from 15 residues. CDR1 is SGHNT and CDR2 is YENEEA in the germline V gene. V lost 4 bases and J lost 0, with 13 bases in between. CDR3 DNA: TGTGCCAGCAGCTACATGGGCGATAGCTCCTACGAGCAGTACTTC. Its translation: CASSYMGDSSYEQYF. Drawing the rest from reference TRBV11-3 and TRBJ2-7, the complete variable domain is EAGVVQSPRYKIIEKKQPVAFWCNPISGHNTLYWYLQNLGQGPELLIRYENEEAVDDSQLPKDRFSAERLKGVDSTLKIQPAELGDSAVYLCASSYMGDSSYEQYFGPGTRLTVT.

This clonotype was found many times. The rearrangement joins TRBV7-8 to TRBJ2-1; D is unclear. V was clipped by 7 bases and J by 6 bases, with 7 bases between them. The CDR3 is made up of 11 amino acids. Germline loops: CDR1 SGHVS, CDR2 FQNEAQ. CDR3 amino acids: CASKLGNEQFF. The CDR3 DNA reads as TGTGCCAGCAAACTTGGCAATGAGCAGTTCTTC.

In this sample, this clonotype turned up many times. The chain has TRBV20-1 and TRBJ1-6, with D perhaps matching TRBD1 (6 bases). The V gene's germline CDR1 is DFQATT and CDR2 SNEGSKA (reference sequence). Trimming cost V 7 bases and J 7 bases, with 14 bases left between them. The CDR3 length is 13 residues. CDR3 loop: CSGVTGRNSPLHF. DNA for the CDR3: TGCAGTGGCGTCACAGGGAGGAATTCACCCCTCCACTTT.

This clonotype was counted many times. CDR3 sequence reads: CASSQQRGSYGYTF. CDR3 sequence (DNA): TGCGCCAGCAGCCAGCAGCGGGGGTCGTATGGCTACACCTTC. The chain combines TRBV4-3 with TRBJ1-2, with D possibly being TRBD1 (5 bases). Germline CDR1 LGHNA, CDR2 YSLEER. The CDR3 extends over 14 amino acids. The V and J ends lost 3 bases and 5 bases respectively, with 13 bases between them.

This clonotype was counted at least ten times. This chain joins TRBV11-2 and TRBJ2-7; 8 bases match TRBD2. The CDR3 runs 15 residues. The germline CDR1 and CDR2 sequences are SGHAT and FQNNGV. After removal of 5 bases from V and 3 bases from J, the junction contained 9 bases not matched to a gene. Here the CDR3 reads CASSTLTGLGYEQYF. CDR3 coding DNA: TGTGCCAGCAGCACCTTAACGGGACTAGGCTACGAGCAGTACTTC. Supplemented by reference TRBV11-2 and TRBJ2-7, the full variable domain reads EAGVAQSPRYKIIEKRQSVAFWCNPISGHATLYWYQQILGQGPKLLIQFQNNGVVDDSQLPKDRFSAERLKGVDSTLKIQPAKLEDSAVYLCASSTLTGLGYEQYFGPGTRLTVT.

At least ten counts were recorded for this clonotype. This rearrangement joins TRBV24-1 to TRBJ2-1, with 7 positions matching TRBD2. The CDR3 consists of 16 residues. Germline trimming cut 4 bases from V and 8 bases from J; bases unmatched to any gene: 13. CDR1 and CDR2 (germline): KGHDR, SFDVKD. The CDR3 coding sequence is TGTGCCACCAGTGAAGACCGGGACTATTTCGGCGATGAGCAGTTCTTC. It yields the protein CATSEDRDYFGDEQFF.

The CDR3 sequence is CASSPFPGQEGYGYTF. CDR3 bases: TGTGCCAGCAGCCCCTTCCCGGGACAGGAAGGCTATGGCTACACCTTC. The rearrangement uses TRBV6-1 and TRBJ1-2, with 8 bases identical to TRBD1. There are 16 residues in the CDR3. Germline V lookup: CDR1 MNHNS, CDR2 SASEGT. Trimming took 6 bases from V and 4 from J; bases not matched to a gene: 13.

The DNA of the CDR3 is TGCGCCAGCAGCTTGGAGGGACAGTATAATTCACCCCTCCACTTT. The encoded protein is CASSLEGQYNSPLHF. V usage is TRBV5-1 and J usage is TRBJ1-6, with 7 bases identical to TRBD1. The CDR3 runs 15 residues. The V and J ends lost 0 bases and 4 bases, in that order; junction bases with no gene match: 1. Looked up from germline, CDR1 is SGHRS and CDR2 is YFSETQ. Variable domain in full (rest from reference TRBV5-1 and TRBJ1-6): KAGVTQTPRYLIKTRGQQVTLSCSPISGHRSVSWYQQTPGQGLQFLFEYFSETQRNKGNFPGRFSGRQFSNSRSEMNVSTLELGDSALYLCASSLEGQYNSPLHFGNGTRLTVT.

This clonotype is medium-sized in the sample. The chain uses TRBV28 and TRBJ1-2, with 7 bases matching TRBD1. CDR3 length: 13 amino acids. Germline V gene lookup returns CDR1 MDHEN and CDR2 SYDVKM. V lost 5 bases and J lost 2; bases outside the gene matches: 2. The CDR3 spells CASSPGQNYGYTF. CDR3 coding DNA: TGTGCCAGCAGTCCGGGACAGAACTATGGCTACACCTTC.

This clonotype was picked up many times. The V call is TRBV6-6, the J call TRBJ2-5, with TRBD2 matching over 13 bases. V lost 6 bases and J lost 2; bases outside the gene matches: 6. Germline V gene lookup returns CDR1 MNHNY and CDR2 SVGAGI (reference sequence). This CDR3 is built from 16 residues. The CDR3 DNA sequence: TGTGCCAGCAGGCCTCCGGGACTAGCGGGGCAAGAGACCCAGTACTTC. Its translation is CASRPPGLAGQETQYF.

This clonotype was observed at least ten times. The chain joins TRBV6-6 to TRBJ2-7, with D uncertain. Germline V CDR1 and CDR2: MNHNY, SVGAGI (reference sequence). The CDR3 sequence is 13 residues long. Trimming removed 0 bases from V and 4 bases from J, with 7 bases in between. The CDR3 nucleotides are TGTGCCAGCAGTTACTCGAAAGGTTACGAGCAGTACTTC. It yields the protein CASSYSKGYEQYF.

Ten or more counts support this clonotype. CDR3 region: CASSLFGRDNQPQHF. The DNA of the CDR3 is TGTGCCAGCAGCTTATTCGGGAGGGACAATCAGCCCCAGCATTTT. The chain joins TRBV7-2 to TRBJ1-5; no clear D gene. From germline, CDR1 is SGHTA and CDR2 FQGNSA. The ends were cut back, 2 bases at V and 3 bases at J, with 11 bases in the middle. The CDR3 runs 15 residues. Full variable domain (remainder filled in from reference TRBV7-2 and TRBJ1-5): GAGVSQSPSNKVTEKGKDVELRCDPISGHTALYWYRQSLGQGLEFLIYFQGNSAPDKSGLPSDRFSAERTGGSVSTLTIQRTQQEDSAVYLCASSLFGRDNQPQHFGDGTRLSIL.

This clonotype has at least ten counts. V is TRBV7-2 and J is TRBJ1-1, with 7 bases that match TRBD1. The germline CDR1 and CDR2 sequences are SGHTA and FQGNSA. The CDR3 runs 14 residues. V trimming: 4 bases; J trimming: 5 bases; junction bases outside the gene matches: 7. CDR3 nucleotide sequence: TGTGCCAGCAGCTCGCAGGGGGATGGGACTGAAGCTTTCTTT. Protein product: CASSSQGDGTEAFF.

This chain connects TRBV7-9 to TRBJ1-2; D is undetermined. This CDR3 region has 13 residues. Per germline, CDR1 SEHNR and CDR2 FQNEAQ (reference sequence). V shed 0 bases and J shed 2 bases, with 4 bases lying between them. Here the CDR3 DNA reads TGTGCCAGCAGCTTAGCGCAGAACTATGGCTACACCTTC. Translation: CASSLAQNYGYTF.

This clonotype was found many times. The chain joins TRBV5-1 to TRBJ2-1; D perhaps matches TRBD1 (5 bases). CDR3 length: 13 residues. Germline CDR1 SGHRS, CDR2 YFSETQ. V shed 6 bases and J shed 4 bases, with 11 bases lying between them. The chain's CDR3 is CASKGVGYNEQFF. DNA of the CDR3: TGCGCCAGCAAAGGGGTGGGATACAATGAGCAGTTCTTC.

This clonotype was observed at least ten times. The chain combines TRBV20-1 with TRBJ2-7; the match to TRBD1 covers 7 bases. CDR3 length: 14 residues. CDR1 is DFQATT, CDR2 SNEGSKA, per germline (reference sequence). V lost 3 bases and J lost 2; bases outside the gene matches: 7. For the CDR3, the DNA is TGCAGTGCTAGTGGGCGACAGGGTGCCTACGAGCAGTACTTC. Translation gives CSASGRQGAYEQYF.